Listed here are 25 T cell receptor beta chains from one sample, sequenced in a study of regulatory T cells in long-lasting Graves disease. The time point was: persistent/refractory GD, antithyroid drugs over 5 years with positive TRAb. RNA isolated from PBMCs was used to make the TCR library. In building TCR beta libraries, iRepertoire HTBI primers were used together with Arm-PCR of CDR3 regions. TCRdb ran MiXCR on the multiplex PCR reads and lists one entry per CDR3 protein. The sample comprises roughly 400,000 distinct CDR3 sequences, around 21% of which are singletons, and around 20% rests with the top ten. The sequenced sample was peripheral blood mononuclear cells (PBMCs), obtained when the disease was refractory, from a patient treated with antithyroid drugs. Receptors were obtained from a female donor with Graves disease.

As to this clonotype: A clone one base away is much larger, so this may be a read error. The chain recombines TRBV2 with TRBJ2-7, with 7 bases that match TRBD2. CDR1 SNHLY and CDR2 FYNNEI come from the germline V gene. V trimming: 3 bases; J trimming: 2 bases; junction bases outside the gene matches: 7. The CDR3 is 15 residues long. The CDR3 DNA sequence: TGTGCCAGCAGTGAGAACCCTAGCGGAACCTACGAGCAGTACTTC. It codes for CASSENPSGTYEQYF.

The chain's CDR3 is CASSATHSTPTDTQYF. The CDR3 DNA sequence: TGTGCCAGCAGCGCGACACACTCTACACCCACAGATACGCAGTATTTT. V is TRBV9 and J is TRBJ2-3, with D uncertain. V dropped 3 bases and J dropped 2 bases, with 16 bases sitting between them. Germline V gene lookup returns CDR1 SGDLS and CDR2 YYNGEE. The CDR3 consists of 16 residues. The full variable domain, rest sourced from reference TRBV9 and TRBJ2-3, is DSGVTQTPKHLITATGQRVTLRCSPRSGDLSVYWYQQSLDQGLQFLIQYYNGEERAKGNILERFSAQQFPDLHSELNLSSLELGDSALYFCASSATHSTPTDTQYFGPGTRLTVL.

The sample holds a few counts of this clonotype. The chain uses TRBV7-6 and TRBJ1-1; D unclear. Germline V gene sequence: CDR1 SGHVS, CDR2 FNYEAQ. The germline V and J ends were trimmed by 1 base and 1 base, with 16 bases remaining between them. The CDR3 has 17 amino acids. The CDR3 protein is CASSLDSFEGRNTEAFF. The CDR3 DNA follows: TGTGCCAGCAGCTTAGATTCATTCGAGGGCCGGAACACTGAAGCTTTCTTT.

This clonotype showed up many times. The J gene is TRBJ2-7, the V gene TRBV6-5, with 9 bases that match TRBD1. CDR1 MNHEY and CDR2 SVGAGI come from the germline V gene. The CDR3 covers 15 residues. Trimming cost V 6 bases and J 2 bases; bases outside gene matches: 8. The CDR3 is CASRLLDRGPYEQYF. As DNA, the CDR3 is TGTGCCAGCAGATTACTGGACAGGGGACCCTACGAGCAGTACTTC.

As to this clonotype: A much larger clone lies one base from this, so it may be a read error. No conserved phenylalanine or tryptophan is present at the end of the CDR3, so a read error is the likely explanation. As DNA, the CDR3 is TGTGCCATCAGTGGGTCAGGGGGCAACTATGGCTACACCCTC. Its translation is CAISGSGGNYGYTL. This sequence joins TRBV10-3 and TRBJ1-2; TRBD1 aligns across 8 bases. Germline-derived CDR1 and CDR2 are ENHRY and SYGVKD. The CDR3 has 14 amino acids. Trimming removed 4 bases from V and 2 bases from J; junction bases left unmatched: 3.

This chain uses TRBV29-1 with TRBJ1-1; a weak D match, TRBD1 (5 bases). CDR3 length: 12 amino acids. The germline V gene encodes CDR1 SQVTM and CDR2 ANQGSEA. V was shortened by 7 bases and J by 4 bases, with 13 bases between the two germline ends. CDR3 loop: CSGRAGSTEAFF. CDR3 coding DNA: TGCAGCGGGAGGGCAGGGAGCACTGAAGCTTTCTTT.

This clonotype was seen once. The CDR3 sequence: CAGRKQGLAEAFF. CDR3 bases: TGTGCCGGGCGCAAACAGGGCCTGGCTGAAGCTTTCTTT. The genes are TRBV30 and TRBJ1-1, with D possibly TRBD1 on 6 matching bases. Between the trimmed V and J ends, which lost 8 bases and 6 bases, there was a span of 19 bases. The CDR3 totals 13 residues. Per the germline V gene, CDR1 is GTSNPN and CDR2 is SVGIG (reference sequence).

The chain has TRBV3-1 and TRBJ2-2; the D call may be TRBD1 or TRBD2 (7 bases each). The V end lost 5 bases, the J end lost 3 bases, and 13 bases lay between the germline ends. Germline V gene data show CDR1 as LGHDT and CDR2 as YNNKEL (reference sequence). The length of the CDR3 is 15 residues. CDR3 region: CASSGRDRYTGELFF. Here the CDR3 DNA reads TGTGCCAGCAGCGGGAGGGACAGATACACCGGGGAGCTGTTTTTT.

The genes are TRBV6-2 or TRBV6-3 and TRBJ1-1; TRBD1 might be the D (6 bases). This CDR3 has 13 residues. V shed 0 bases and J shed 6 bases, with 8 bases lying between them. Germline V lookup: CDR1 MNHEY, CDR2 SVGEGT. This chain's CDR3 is CASSYSEGAEAFF. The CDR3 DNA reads TGTGCCAGCAGTTACTCGGAGGGGGCTGAAGCTTTCTTT.

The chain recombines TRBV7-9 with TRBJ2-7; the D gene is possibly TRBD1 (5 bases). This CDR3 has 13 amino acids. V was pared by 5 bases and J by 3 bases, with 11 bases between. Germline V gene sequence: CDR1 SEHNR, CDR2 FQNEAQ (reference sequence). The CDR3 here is CASSLDSHYEQYF. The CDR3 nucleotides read TGTGCCAGCAGCCTTGACAGCCACTACGAGCAGTACTTC.

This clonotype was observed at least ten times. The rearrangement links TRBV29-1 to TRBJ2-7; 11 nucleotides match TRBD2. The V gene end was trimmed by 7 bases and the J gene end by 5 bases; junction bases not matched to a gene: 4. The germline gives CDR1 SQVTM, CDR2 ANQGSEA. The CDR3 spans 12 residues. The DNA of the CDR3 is TGCAGCGCCCTAGCGGGGGGCCACGAGCAGTACTTC. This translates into CSALAGGHEQYF.

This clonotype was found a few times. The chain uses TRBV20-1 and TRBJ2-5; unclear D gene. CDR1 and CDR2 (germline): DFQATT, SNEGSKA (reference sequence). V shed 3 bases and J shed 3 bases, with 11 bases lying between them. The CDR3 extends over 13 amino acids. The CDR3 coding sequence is TGCAGTGCTAGTGGTTTAGCAGAAGAGACCCAGTACTTC. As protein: CSASGLAEETQYF.

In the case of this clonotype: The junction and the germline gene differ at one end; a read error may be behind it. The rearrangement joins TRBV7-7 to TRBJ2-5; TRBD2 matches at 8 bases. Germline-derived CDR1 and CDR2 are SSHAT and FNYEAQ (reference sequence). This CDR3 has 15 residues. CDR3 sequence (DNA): TGTGCTAGCAGCTTAGCGGGGTTCACGGGGGAGACCCAGTACTTC. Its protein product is CASSLAGFTGETQYF.

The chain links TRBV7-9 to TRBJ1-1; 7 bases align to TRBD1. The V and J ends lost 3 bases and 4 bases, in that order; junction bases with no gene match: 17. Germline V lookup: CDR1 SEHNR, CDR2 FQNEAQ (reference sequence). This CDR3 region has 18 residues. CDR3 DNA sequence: TGTGCCAGCAGCTTCTCCAGACAGGGACTATGGGTGGGCACTGAAGCTTTCTTT. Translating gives CASSFSRQGLWVGTEAFF.

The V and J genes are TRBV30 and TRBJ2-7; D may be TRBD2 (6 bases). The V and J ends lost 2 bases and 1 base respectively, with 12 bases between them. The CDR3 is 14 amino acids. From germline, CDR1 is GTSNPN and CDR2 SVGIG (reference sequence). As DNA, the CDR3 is TGTGCCTGGAGTCCAGCGGGCTTATCCTACGAGCAGTACTTC. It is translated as CAWSPAGLSYEQYF. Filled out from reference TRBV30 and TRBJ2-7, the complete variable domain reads SQTIHQWPATLVQPVGSPLSLECTVEGTSNPNLYWYRQAAGRGLQLLFYSVGIGQISSEVPQNLSASRPQDRQFILSSKKLLLSDSGFYLCAWSPAGLSYEQYFGPGTRLTVT.

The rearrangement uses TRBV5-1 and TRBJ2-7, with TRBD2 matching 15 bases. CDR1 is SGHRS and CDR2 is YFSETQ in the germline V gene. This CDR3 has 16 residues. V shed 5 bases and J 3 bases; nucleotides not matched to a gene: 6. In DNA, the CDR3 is TGCGCCAGCAGGTGGACTAGCGGGAGGGCCTACTACGAGCAGTACTTC. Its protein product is CASRWTSGRAYYEQYF.

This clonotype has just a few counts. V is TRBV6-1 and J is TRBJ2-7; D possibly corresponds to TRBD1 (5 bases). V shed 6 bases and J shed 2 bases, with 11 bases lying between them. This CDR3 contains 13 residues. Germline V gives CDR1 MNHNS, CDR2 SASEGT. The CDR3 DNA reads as TGTGCCAGCAGGGACACTGGGACCTACGAGCAGTACTTC. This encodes CASRDTGTYEQYF.

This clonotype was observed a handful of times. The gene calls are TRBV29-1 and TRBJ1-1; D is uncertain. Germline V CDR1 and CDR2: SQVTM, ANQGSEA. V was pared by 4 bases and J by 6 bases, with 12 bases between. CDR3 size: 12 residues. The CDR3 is CSVVMGISEAFF. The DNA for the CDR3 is TGCAGCGTTGTGATGGGGATCTCTGAAGCTTTCTTT.

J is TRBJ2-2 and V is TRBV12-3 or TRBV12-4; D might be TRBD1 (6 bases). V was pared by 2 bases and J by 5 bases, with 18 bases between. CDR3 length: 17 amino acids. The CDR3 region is CASSLMLQGRGTGELFF. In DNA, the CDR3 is TGTGCCAGCAGTTTAATGTTACAGGGTCGCGGGACCGGGGAGCTGTTTTTT.

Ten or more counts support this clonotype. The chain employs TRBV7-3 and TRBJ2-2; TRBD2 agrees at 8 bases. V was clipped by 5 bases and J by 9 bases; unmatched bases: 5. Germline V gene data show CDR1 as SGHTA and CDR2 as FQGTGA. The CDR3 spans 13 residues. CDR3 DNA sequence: TGTGCCAGCAGCAACGGGGGGGCCCGGGAGCTGTTTTTT. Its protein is CASSNGGARELFF.

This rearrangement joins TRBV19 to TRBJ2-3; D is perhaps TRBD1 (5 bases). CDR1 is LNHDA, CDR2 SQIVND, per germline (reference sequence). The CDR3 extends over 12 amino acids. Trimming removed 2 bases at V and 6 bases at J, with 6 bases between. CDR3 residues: CASSISGDTQYF. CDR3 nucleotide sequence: TGTGCCAGTAGTATATCAGGGGATACGCAGTATTTT.

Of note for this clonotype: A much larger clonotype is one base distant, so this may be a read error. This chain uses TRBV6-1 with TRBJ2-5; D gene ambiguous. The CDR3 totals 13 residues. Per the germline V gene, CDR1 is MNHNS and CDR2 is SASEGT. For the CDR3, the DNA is TGTGCCATCAGTGCGGACGTGGAGGAGACCCAGTACTTC. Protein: CAISADVEETQYF.

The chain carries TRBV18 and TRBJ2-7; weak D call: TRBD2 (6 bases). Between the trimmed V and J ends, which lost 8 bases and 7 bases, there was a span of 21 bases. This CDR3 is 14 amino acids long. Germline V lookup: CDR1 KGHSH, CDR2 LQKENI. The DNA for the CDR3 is TGTGCCAGCCGCCCTTCCGGGAGTGGTTTGGAGCAGTACTTC. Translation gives CASRPSGSGLEQYF.

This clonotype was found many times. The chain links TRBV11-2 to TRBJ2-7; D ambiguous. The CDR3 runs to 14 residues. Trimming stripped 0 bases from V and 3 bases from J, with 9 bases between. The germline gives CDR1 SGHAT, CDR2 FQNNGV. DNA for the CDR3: TGTGCCAGCAGCTTAGAGATGAACAACTACGAGCAGTACTTC. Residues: CASSLEMNNYEQYF.

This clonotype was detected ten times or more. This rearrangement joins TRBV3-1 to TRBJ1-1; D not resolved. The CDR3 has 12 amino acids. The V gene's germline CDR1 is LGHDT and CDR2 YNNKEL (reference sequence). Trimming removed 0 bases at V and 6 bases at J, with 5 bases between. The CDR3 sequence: CASSQERAEAFF. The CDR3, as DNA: TGTGCCAGCAGCCAAGAGAGGGCTGAAGCTTTCTTT.